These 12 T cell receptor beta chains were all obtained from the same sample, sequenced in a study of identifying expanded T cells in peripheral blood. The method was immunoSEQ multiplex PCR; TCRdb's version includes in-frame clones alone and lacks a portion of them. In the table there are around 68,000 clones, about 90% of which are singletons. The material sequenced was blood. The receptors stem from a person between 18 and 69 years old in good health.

The CDR3 DNA reads TGTGCCAGCAGTCCCTCCGGGAGGGGTGGTCACAATGAGCAGTTCTTC. The encoded protein is CASSPSGRGGHNEQFF. V and J are TRBV28 and TRBJ2-1; 8 positions match TRBD2. With 5 bases clipped from V and 5 bases from J, the junction kept 11 bases outside the gene matches. The CDR3 loop spans 16 amino acids. Germline V gene data show CDR1 as MDHEN and CDR2 as SYDVKM.

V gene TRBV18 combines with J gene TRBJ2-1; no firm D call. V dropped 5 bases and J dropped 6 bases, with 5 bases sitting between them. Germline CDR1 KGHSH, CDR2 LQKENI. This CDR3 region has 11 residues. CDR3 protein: CASSSPNEQFF. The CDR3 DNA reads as TGTGCCAGCTCATCCCCCAATGAGCAGTTCTTC.

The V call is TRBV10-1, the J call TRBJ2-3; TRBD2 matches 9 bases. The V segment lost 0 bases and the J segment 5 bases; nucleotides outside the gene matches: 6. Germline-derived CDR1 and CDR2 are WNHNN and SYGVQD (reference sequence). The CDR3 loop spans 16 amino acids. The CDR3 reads CASSESRAGGQDTQYF. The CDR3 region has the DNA TGCGCCAGCAGTGAGTCGAGAGCGGGAGGTCAAGATACGCAGTATTTT.

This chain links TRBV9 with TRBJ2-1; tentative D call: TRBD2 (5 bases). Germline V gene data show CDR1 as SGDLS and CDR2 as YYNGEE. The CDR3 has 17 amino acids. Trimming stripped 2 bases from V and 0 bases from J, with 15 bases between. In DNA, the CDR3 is TGTGCCAGCAGCGTCCTTGGGTCGGGGAGCTCCTACAATGAGCAGTTCTTC. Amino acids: CASSVLGSGSSYNEQFF.

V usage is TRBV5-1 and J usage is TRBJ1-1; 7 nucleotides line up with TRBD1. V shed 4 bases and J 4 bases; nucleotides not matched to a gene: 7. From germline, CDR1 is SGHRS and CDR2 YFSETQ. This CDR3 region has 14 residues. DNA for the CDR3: TGCGCCAGCAGCCGGGACAGCGGGATCACTGAAGCTTTCTTT. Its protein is CASSRDSGITEAFF.

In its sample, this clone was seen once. Here the CDR3 DNA reads TGTGCCAGCAGTTACCAGGTCGCCTATGGCTACACCTTC. This sequence encodes CASSYQVAYGYTF. The chain has TRBV6-5 and TRBJ1-2; the D is unclear. V gave up 2 bases and J gave up 4 bases, with 8 bases separating them. The length of the CDR3 is 13 residues. Germline loops: CDR1 MNHEY, CDR2 SVGAGI.

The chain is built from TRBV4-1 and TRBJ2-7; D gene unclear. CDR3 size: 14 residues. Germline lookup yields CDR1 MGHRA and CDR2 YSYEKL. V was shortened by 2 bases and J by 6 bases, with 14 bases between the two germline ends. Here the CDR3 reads CASSQHYQGSEQYF. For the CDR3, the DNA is TGCGCCAGCAGCCAACATTATCAAGGGTCCGAGCAGTACTTC.

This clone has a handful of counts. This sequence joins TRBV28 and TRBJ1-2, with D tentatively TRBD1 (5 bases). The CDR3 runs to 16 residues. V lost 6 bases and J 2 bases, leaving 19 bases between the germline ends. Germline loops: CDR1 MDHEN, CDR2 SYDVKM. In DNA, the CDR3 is TGTGCCAGCAGCACTTCCGGGGCAGAGATCAACTATGGCTACACCTTC. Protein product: CASSTSGAEINYGYTF.

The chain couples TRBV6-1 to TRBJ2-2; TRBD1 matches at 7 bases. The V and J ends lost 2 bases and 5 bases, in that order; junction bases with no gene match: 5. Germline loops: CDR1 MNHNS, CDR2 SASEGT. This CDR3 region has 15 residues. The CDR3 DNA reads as TGTGCCAGCAGTGAATTAGGGGGCACGACCGGGGAGCTGTTTTTT. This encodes CASSELGGTTGELFF.

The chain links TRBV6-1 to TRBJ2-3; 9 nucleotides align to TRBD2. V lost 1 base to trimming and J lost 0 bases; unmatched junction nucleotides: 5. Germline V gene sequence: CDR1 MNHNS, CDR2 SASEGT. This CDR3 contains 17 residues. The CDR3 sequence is CASSEGSGGSSTDTQYF. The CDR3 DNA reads TGTGCCAGCAGTGAAGGTAGCGGGGGATCTAGCACAGATACGCAGTATTTT.

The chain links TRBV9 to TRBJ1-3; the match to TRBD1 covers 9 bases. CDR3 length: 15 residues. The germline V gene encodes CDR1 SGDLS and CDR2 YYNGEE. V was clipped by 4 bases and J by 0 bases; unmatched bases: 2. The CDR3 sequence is CASSKTGGSGNTIYF. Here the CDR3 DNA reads TGTGCCAGCAGCAAGACAGGGGGCTCTGGAAACACCATATATTTT. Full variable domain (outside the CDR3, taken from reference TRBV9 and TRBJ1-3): DSGVTQTPKHLITATGQRVTLRCSPRSGDLSVYWYQQSLDQGLQFLIQYYNGEERAKGNILERFSAQQFPDLHSELNLSSLELGDSALYFCASSKTGGSGNTIYFGEGSWLTVV.

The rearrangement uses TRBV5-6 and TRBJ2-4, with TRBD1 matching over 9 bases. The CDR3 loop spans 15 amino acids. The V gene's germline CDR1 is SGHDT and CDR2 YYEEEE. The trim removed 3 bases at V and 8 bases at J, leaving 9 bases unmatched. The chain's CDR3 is CASSSTRDRADIQYF. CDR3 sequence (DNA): TGTGCCAGCAGCTCGACGCGGGACAGGGCAGACATTCAGTACTTC.